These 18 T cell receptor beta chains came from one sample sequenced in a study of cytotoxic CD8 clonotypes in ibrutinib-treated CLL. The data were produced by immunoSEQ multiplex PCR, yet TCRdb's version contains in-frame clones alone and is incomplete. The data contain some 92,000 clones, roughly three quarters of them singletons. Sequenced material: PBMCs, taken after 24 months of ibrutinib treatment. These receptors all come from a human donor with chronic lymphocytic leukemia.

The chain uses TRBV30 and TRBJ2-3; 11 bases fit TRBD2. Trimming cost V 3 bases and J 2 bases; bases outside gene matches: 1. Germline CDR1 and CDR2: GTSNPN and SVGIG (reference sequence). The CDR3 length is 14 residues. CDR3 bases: TGTGCCTGGAGGACTAGCGGGATCACAGATACGCAGTATTTT. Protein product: CAWRTSGITDTQYF.

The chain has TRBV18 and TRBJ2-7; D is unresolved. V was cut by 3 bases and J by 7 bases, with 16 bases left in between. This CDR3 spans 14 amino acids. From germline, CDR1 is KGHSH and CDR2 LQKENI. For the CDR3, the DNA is TGTGCCAGCTCACCCAAGACGGAATCAGGAGAGCAGTACTTC. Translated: CASSPKTESGEQYF.

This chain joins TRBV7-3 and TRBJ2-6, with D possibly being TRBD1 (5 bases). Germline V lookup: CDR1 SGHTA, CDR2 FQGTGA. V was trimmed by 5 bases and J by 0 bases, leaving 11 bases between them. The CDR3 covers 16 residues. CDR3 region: CASSVTGFSGANVLTF. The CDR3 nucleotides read TGTGCCAGCAGCGTCACAGGTTTCTCTGGGGCCAACGTCCTGACTTTC.

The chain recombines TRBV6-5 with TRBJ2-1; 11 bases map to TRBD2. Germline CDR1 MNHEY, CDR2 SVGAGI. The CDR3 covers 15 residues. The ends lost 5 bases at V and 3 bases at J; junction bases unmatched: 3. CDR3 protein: CASSRTSGFYNEQFF. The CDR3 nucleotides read TGTGCCAGCAGTCGGACTAGCGGGTTCTACAATGAGCAGTTCTTC.

The CDR3 DNA follows: TGTGCCAGCTCCCCCCGGGAGGGCCCAAGCTCCTACAATGAGCAGTTCTTC. Residues: CASSPREGPSSYNEQFF. The V and J genes are TRBV18 and TRBJ2-1; 8 nucleotides match TRBD2. The germline gives CDR1 KGHSH, CDR2 LQKENI. V dropped 6 bases and J dropped 0; count of bases not matched to a gene: 10. This CDR3 has 17 residues.

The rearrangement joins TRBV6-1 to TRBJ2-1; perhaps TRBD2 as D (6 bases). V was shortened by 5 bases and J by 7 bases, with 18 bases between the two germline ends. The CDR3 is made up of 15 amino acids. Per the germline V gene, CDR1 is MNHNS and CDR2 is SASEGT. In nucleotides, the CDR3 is TGTGCCAGCAGTCGGGACTTCAGCTCGGCAAATGAGCAGTTCTTC. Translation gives CASSRDFSSANEQFF.

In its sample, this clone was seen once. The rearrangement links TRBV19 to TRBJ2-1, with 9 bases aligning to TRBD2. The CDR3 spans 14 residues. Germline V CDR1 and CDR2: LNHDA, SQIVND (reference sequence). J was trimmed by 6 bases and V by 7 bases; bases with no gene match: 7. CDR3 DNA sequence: TGTGCCAGTATCGGGGCGGGAGGGTTCAATGAGCAGTTCTTC. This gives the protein CASIGAGGFNEQFF.

CDR3 DNA sequence: TGCGCCAGCAGCTCTTCAATGAACACTGAAGCTTTCTTT. Its translation: CASSSSMNTEAFF. This chain joins TRBV5-1 and TRBJ1-1; D is unclear. The CDR3 is 13 amino acids. V lost 3 bases and J 0 bases, leaving 6 bases between the germline ends. CDR1 is SGHRS, CDR2 YFSETQ, per germline. The full variable domain, its missing parts supplied by reference TRBV5-1 and TRBJ1-1, is KAGVTQTPRYLIKTRGQQVTLSCSPISGHRSVSWYQQTPGQGLQFLFEYFSETQRNKGNFPGRFSGRQFSNSRSEMNVSTLELGDSALYLCASSSSMNTEAFFGQGTRLTVV.

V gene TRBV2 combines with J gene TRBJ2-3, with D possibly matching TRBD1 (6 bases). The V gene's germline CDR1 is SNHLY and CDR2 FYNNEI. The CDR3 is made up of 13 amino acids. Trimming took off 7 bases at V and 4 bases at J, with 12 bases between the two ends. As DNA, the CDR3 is TGTGCCAGCACCACAGGGAGCGCAGATACGCAGTATTTT. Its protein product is CASTTGSADTQYF.

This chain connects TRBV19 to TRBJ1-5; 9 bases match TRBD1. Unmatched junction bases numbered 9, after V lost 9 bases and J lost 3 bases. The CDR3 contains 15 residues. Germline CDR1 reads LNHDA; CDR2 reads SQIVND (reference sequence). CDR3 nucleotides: TGTGCCAGCGATAGGGGACAGGGTCTCAATCAGCCCCAGCATTTT. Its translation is CASDRGQGLNQPQHF. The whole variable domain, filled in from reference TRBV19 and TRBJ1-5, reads DGGITQSPKYLFRKEGQNVTLSCEQNLNHDAMYWYRQDPGQGLRLIYYSQIVNDFQKGDIAEGYSVSREKKESFPLTVTSAQKNPTAFYLCASDRGQGLNQPQHFGDGTRLSIL.

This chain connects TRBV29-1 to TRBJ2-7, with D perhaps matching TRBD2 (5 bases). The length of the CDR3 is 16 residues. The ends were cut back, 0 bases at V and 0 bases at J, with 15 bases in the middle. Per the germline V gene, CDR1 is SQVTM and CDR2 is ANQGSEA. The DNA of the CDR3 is TGCAGCGTTGAAGATCCTCCCGGCCGGGGCTCCTACGAGCAGTACTTC. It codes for CSVEDPPGRGSYEQYF.

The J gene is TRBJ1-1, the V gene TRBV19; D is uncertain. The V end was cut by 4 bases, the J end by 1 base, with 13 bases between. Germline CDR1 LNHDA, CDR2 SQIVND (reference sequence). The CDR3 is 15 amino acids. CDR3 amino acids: CASSTPGQRNTEAFF. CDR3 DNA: TGTGCCAGTAGTACCCCCGGCCAGAGGAACACTGAAGCTTTCTTT.

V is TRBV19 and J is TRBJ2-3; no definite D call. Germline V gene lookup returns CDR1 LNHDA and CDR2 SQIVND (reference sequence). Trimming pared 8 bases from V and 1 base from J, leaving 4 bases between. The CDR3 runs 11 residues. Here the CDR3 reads CASQGTDTQYF. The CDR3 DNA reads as TGTGCCAGTCAGGGCACAGATACGCAGTATTTT.

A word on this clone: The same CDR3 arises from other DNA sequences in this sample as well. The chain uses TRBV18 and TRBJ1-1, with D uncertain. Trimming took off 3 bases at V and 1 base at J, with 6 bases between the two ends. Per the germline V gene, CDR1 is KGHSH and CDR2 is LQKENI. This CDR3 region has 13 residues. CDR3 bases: TGTGCCAGCTCACCCGGTGAGAACACTGAAGCTTTCTTT. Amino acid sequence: CASSPGENTEAFF.

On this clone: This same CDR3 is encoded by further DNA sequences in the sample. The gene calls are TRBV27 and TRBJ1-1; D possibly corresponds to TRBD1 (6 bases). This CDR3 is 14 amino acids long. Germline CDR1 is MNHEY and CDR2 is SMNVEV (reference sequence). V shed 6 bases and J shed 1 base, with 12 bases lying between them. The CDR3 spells CASRLDRPNTEAFF. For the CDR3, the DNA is TGTGCCAGCAGACTCGACAGGCCGAACACTGAAGCTTTCTTT.

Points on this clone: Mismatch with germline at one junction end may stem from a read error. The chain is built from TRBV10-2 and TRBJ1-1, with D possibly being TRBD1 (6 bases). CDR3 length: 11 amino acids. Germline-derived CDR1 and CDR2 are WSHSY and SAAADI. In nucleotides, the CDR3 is TGCGCCAGTAGTGAGGGGGGTGAAGCTTTCTTT. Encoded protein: CASSEGGEAFF.

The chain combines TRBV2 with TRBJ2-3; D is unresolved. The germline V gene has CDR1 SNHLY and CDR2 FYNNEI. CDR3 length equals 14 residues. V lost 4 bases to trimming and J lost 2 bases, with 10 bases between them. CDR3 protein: CASSVRSPTDTQYF. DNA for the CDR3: TGTGCCAGCAGTGTGCGTAGTCCCACAGATACGCAGTATTTT.

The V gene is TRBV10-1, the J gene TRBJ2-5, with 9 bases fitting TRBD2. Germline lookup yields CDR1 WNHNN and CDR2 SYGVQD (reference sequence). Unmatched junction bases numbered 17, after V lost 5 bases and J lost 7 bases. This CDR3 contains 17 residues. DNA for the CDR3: TGCGCCAGCAGTCCCACCCCCCCAGCGGGGGGATCGGGGACCCAGTACTTC. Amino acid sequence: CASSPTPPAGGSGTQYF.